These 25 T cell receptor beta chains were sequenced from one sample in a study of cytomegalovirus exposure and HLA in healthy donors. PCR primers comprised 60 Vbeta and 13 Jbeta primers. Some clones are missing from TCRdb's copy, which holds only in-frame ones; the method was immunoSEQ multiplex PCR. Of 85,000 to 100,000 clones in the sample, under 80% were seen once. Sequenced sample: PBMCs. The receptors were gathered from a woman aged 25 to 45 in good health and CMV-seronegative.

This clone has just a few counts. The chain is built from TRBV5-6 and TRBJ1-1; 8 nucleotides line up with TRBD1. CDR1 is SGHDT, CDR2 YYEEEE, per germline. V lost 2 bases and J lost 5; bases outside the gene matches: 8. The CDR3 sequence is 15 residues long. DNA for the CDR3: TGTGCCAGCAGCTTCGGGACAGGAGGGTATACTGAAGCTTTCTTT. Translating gives CASSFGTGGYTEAFF.

J is TRBJ1-2 and V is TRBV30, with D perhaps matching TRBD1 (5 bases). The V end lost 2 bases, the J end lost 4 bases, and 11 bases lay between the germline ends. This CDR3 contains 13 residues. Germline values: CDR1 GTSNPN, CDR2 SVGIG (reference sequence). The CDR3 sequence: CAWSPRRGYGYTF. DNA of the CDR3: TGTGCCTGGAGTCCTCGAAGGGGCTATGGCTACACCTTC.

The chain uses TRBV4-1 and TRBJ2-7, with 8 bases fitting TRBD2. V lost 0 bases, J lost 2 bases, and 6 bases stayed unmatched. The germline V gene has CDR1 MGHRA and CDR2 YSYEKL. There are 16 residues in the CDR3. The CDR3 protein is CASSQEKRGRTYEQYF. The CDR3 DNA reads as TGCGCCAGCAGCCAAGAAAAGCGGGGGCGTACCTACGAGCAGTACTTC.

The chain joins TRBV5-4 to TRBJ2-1; 9 bases agree with TRBD2. V shed 3 bases, J shed 6 bases, and the junction held 10 bases outside the gene matches. CDR3 size: 16 residues. Per germline, CDR1 SGHNT and CDR2 YYREEE (reference sequence). The CDR3 coding sequence is TGTGCCAGCAGCTCCCCCCTGCGGGGGGGCTTCAATGAGCAGTTCTTC. Translating gives CASSSPLRGGFNEQFF. Using reference TRBV5-4 and TRBJ2-1 for the parts outside the CDR3, the full variable domain is ETGVTQSPTHLIKTRGQQVTLRCSSQSGHNTVSWYQQALGQGPQFIFQYYREEENGRGNFPPRFSGLQFPNYSSELNVNALELDDSALYLCASSSPLRGGFNEQFFGPGTRLTVL.

The chain couples TRBV5-6 to TRBJ2-4; a possible D gene is TRBD2 (6 bases). Trimming removed 2 bases at V and 6 bases at J, with 9 bases between. CDR3 size: 13 residues. Germline loops: CDR1 SGHDT, CDR2 YYEEEE. This CDR3 reads CASSLTGLNIQYF. The CDR3 DNA reads as TGTGCCAGCAGCTTAACGGGACTAAACATTCAGTACTTC.

J is TRBJ2-7 and V is TRBV5-4, with 9 nucleotides matching TRBD1. CDR1 and CDR2 from the germline V gene are SGHNT and YYREEE (reference sequence). The CDR3 loop spans 14 amino acids. The V segment lost 4 bases and the J segment 3 bases; nucleotides outside the gene matches: 5. This CDR3 is CASSPGQGVYEQYF. The CDR3 DNA reads TGTGCCAGCAGCCCGGGACAGGGAGTCTACGAGCAGTACTTC.

The chain links TRBV29-1 to TRBJ2-1; D uncertain. V dropped 4 bases and J dropped 0 bases, with 10 bases sitting between them. CDR1 and CDR2 (germline): SQVTM, ANQGSEA. The CDR3 spans 14 residues. The CDR3 DNA follows: TGCAGCGTTGGAGACCCGAGCTCCTACAATGAGCAGTTCTTC. Amino acid sequence: CSVGDPSSYNEQFF.

This chain uses TRBV4-2 with TRBJ2-5, with no clear D. Trimming shortened V by 0 bases and J by 5 bases, and 7 bases separated the two germline ends. The CDR3 has 13 amino acids. Germline CDR1 reads LGHNA; CDR2 reads YNFKEQ. CDR3 nucleotide sequence: TGTGCCAGCAGCCAAGATGAGTGGGAGACCCAGTACTTC. Its protein product is CASSQDEWETQYF.

V usage is TRBV7-9 and J usage is TRBJ1-5; 8 bases align to TRBD1. There are 17 residues in the CDR3. The V segment lost 0 bases and the J segment 5 bases; nucleotides outside the gene matches: 9. Germline V gene data show CDR1 as SEHNR and CDR2 as FQNEAQ (reference sequence). Here the CDR3 DNA reads TGTGCCAGCAGCTTAGCTATTACAGGACAGGGTTATCAGCCCCAGCATTTT. Amino acids: CASSLAITGQGYQPQHF. The variable domain in full, with the rest retrieved from reference TRBV7-9 and TRBJ1-5, is DTGVSQNPRHKITKRGQNVTFRCDPISEHNRLYWYRQTLGQGPEFLTYFQNEAQLEKSRLLSDRFSAERPKGSFSTLEIQRTEQGDSAMYLCASSLAITGQGYQPQHFGDGTRLSIL.

J is TRBJ2-3 and V is TRBV6-5; 8 nucleotides align to TRBD2. This CDR3 comprises 15 residues. The V and J ends lost 6 bases and 0 bases, in that order; junction bases with no gene match: 5. The V gene's germline CDR1 is MNHEY and CDR2 SVGAGI. CDR3 sequence (DNA): TGTGCCAGCAGAAAGAGCGGGGGTAGCACAGATACGCAGTATTTT. It yields the protein CASRKSGGSTDTQYF.

This chain uses TRBV29-1 with TRBJ2-7; possibly TRBD1 for D (6 bases). The CDR3 extends over 12 amino acids. V lost 6 bases and J lost 4, with 13 bases in between. Germline CDR1 and CDR2: SQVTM and ANQGSEA. This CDR3 reads CSVRTARYEQYF. The CDR3 region has the DNA TGCAGCGTCCGGACAGCCCGATACGAGCAGTACTTC.

This clone was seen more than once but under ten times. This rearrangement joins TRBV7-2 to TRBJ2-3; D call uncertain. The CDR3 consists of 13 residues. Trimming removed 3 bases at V and 3 bases at J, with 7 bases between. Germline lookup yields CDR1 SGHTA and CDR2 FQGNSA. The chain's CDR3 is CASSFLRTDTQYF. The CDR3 nucleotides are TGTGCCAGCAGCTTCCTTCGGACAGATACGCAGTATTTT.

The chain carries TRBV19 and TRBJ1-1, with 7 bases matching TRBD1. This CDR3 comprises 13 residues. Per germline, CDR1 LNHDA and CDR2 SQIVND (reference sequence). V dropped 2 bases and J dropped 8; count of bases not matched to a gene: 5. The DNA for the CDR3 is TGTGCCAGTAGTATATATGGGGGACAGGAAGCTTTCTTT. This codes for CASSIYGGQEAFF.

The genes are TRBV6-5 and TRBJ2-7, with unresolved D. Trimming cost V 5 bases and J 0 bases, with 14 bases left between them. Germline V lookup: CDR1 MNHEY, CDR2 SVGAGI. The CDR3 totals 15 residues. CDR3 loop: CASSRNDWSSYEQYF. In nucleotides, the CDR3 is TGTGCCAGCAGTCGAAATGACTGGAGCTCCTACGAGCAGTACTTC.

The rearrangement joins TRBV28 to TRBJ1-2, with D perhaps TRBD1 (5 bases). Germline CDR1 MDHEN, CDR2 SYDVKM. V lost 5 bases, J lost 3 bases, and 22 bases lay in between. This CDR3 region has 17 residues. The CDR3 DNA reads TGTGCCAGCAGTCCCCGGGACTCCTCCCTTATGTACTATGGCTACACCTTC. This sequence encodes CASSPRDSSLMYYGYTF.

This clone was observed a few times. This chain links TRBV5-6 with TRBJ2-1; possible D gene TRBD1, 5 bases. Deletions cut 4 bases from V and 4 bases from J, with 9 bases between. The CDR3 length is 13 residues. The germline V gene encodes CDR1 SGHDT and CDR2 YYEEEE. The CDR3 coding sequence is TGTGCCAGCAGCCAGGGCCGGTACAATGAGCAGTTCTTC. Protein sequence: CASSQGRYNEQFF.

This clone has more than one count but fewer than ten. V usage is TRBV28 and J usage is TRBJ2-1, with 11 bases matching TRBD2. The CDR3 runs 14 residues. CDR1 and CDR2 from the germline V gene are MDHEN and SYDVKM. Germline trimming cut 3 bases from V and 6 bases from J; bases unmatched to any gene: 1. The CDR3 here is CASSFSGRGNEQFF. The CDR3, as DNA: TGTGCCAGCAGTTTTAGCGGGAGGGGCAATGAGCAGTTCTTC.

This clone was seen a few times. The chain links TRBV7-2 to TRBJ2-7, with 8 bases matching TRBD2. This CDR3 is built from 15 residues. Germline loops: CDR1 SGHTA, CDR2 FQGNSA. The ends lost 4 bases at V and 4 bases at J; junction bases unmatched: 9. CDR3 region: CASSYSAGGFYEQYF. CDR3 nucleotide sequence: TGTGCCAGCAGCTACAGTGCGGGAGGCTTTTACGAGCAGTACTTC.

The genes are TRBV27 and TRBJ2-1; 10 positions match TRBD2. In germline, CDR1 is MNHEY, CDR2 SMNVEV (reference sequence). The CDR3 loop spans 14 amino acids. V shed 11 bases, J shed 7 bases, and the junction held 11 bases outside the gene matches. Written as DNA, the CDR3 is TGTGCCGCGAGAAGCGGGAGGGCGAGAAATGAGCAGTTCTTC. Its translation is CAARSGRARNEQFF.

The chain is built from TRBV27 and TRBJ2-3; 16 nucleotides align to TRBD2. The CDR3 runs 17 residues. Germline CDR1 MNHEY, CDR2 SMNVEV (reference sequence). J was trimmed by 4 bases and V by 6 bases; bases with no gene match: 7. CDR3 region: CASSLGTSGRGPDTQYF. The CDR3, as DNA: TGTGCCAGCAGCCTCGGGACTAGCGGGAGGGGGCCAGATACGCAGTATTTT.

The rearrangement joins TRBV28 to TRBJ1-2, with 7 bases fitting TRBD1. Germline CDR1 and CDR2: MDHEN and SYDVKM. This CDR3 has 13 amino acids. V dropped 8 bases and J dropped 2; count of bases not matched to a gene: 5. This chain's CDR3 is CASRRQGNYGYTF. For the CDR3, the DNA is TGTGCCAGCCGTCGACAGGGCAACTATGGCTACACCTTC.

In this sample, this clone turned up a few times. V and J are TRBV18 and TRBJ2-3; D is unresolved. V lost 2 bases and J 4 bases, leaving 7 bases between the germline ends. Germline CDR1 reads KGHSH; CDR2 reads LQKENI. This CDR3 contains 13 residues. The CDR3 spells CASSPVEADTQYF. The CDR3 nucleotides are TGTGCCAGCTCACCAGTAGAGGCAGATACGCAGTATTTT.

The chain couples TRBV5-1 to TRBJ1-2; 12 bases fit TRBD1. V gave up 2 bases and J gave up 4 bases; unmatched junction bases: 6. The CDR3 has 16 amino acids. The germline V gene has CDR1 SGHRS and CDR2 YFSETQ. The CDR3 loop is CASSLGTGGRGYGYTF. The CDR3 bases are TGCGCCAGCAGCTTAGGGACAGGGGGCCGAGGCTATGGCTACACCTTC. Together with reference TRBV5-1 and TRBJ1-2, the CDR3 gives the full variable domain: KAGVTQTPRYLIKTRGQQVTLSCSPISGHRSVSWYQQTPGQGLQFLFEYFSETQRNKGNFPGRFSGRQFSNSRSEMNVSTLELGDSALYLCASSLGTGGRGYGYTFGSGTRLTVV.

The chain joins TRBV6-4 to TRBJ1-5; D ambiguous. The V gene lost 5 bases and the J gene lost 9 bases, with 14 bases spanning the gap. Germline V gene sequence: CDR1 MRHNA, CDR2 SNTAGT. This CDR3 comprises 13 residues. The CDR3 DNA reads as TGTGCCAGCAGTCTAGATTTATTTGGGCCCCAGCATTTT. Its protein product is CASSLDLFGPQHF.

The rearrangement joins TRBV6-1 to TRBJ1-5, with 7 bases identical to TRBD1. The trim removed 3 bases at V and 6 bases at J, leaving 8 bases unmatched. Germline V gene lookup returns CDR1 MNHNS and CDR2 SASEGT. This CDR3 comprises 15 residues. The CDR3 DNA reads TGTGCCAGCAGTGAGCCCGGACAGGTGGGTCAGCCCCAGCATTTT. It is translated as CASSEPGQVGQPQHF.